The present TCR beta chain was sequenced within a study of early T cells in non-severe SARS-CoV-2 infection. The overall study: Bulk RNA isolated from unsorted whole blood underwent sequencing; chains were not paired. Findings of the study overall: VDJdb matching, biased toward anti-spike CD8 responses, missed private and CD4 specificities.

Individual cDNA molecules were tagged with unique molecular identifiers, the study reported. TCRdb used MiXCR to reprocess the 5' RACE reads, holding one entry per CDR3 protein. The table has roughly 86,000 distinct CDR3 sequences, roughly 6% seen once. This clonotype has ten or more counts. Its antigen is not identified. V lost 4 bases and J lost 2, with 19 bases in between. The CDR3 extends over 17 amino acids. Germline loops: CDR1 SGHDN, CDR2 FVKESK. The sequenced sample consisted of whole blood. The chain links TRBV14 to TRBJ2-3; maybe TRBD2 (5 bases). This clonotype was obtained from an adult who was a healthcare worker with PCR-confirmed SARS-CoV-2 infection or an uninfected control (not recorded which). Written as DNA, the CDR3 is TGTGCCAGCAGCCCCCCCGCGGTGAGGGCGGACACAGATACGCAGTATTTT. It encodes CASSPPAVRADTDTQYF.